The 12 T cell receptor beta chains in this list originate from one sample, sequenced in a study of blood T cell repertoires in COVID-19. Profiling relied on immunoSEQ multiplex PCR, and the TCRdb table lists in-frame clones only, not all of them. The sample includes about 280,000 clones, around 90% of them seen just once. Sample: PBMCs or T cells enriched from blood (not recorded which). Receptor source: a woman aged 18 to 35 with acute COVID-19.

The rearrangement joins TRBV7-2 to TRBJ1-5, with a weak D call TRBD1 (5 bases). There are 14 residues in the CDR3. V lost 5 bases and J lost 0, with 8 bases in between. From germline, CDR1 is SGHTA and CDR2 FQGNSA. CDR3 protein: CASSPTGSNQPQHF. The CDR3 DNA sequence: TGTGCCAGCAGCCCTACAGGTAGCAATCAGCCCCAGCATTTT.

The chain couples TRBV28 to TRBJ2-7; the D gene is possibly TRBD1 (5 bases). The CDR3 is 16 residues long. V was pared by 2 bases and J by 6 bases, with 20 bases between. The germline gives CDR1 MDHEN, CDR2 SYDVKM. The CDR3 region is CASSLRVYGQGSEQYF. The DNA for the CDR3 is TGTGCCAGCAGTTTACGGGTGTATGGGCAGGGTAGCGAGCAGTACTTC.

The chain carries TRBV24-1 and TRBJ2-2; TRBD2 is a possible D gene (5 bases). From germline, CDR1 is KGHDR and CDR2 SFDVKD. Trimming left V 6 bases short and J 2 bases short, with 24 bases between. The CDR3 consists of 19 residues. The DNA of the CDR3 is TGTGCCACCAGTAAACCCCTCGGGGAATGGGTCGGAAACACCGGGGAGCTGTTTTTT. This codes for CATSKPLGEWVGNTGELFF.

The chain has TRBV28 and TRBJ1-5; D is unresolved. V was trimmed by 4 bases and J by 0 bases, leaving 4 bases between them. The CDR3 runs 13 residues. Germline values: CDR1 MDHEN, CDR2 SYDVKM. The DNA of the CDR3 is TGTGCCAGCAGTTACTATAGCAATCAGCCCCAGCATTTT. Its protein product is CASSYYSNQPQHF.

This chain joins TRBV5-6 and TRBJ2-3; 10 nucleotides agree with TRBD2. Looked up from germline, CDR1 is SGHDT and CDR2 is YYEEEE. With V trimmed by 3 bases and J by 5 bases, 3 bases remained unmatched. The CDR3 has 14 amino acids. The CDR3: CASSSGLAIDTQYF. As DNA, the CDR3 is TGTGCCAGCAGCTCGGGACTAGCGATAGATACGCAGTATTTT.

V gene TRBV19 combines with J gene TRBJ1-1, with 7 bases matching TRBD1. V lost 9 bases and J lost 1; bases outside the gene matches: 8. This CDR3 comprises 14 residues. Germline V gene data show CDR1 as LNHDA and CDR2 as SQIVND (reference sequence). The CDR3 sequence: CASQLGQENTEAFF. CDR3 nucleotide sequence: TGTGCCAGCCAACTCGGACAGGAGAACACTGAAGCTTTCTTT.

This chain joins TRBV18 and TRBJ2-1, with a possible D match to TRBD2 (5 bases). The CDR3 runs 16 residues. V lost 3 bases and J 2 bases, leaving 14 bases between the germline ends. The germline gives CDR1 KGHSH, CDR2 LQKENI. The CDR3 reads CASSPLLADAYNEQFF. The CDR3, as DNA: TGTGCCAGCTCACCGCTGCTAGCAGACGCCTACAATGAGCAGTTCTTC.

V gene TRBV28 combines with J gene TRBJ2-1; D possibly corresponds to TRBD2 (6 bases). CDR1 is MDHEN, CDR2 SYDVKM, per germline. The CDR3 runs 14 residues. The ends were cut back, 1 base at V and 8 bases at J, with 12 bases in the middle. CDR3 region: CASSLSPGDHEQFF. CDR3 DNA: TGTGCCAGCAGTTTATCCCCGGGAGACCATGAGCAGTTCTTC.

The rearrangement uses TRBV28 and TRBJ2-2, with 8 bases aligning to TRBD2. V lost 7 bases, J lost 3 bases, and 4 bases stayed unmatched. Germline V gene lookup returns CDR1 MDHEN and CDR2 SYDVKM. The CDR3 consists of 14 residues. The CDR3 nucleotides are TGTGCCAGCAACCTAGCGGGTTACACCGGGGAGCTGTTTTTT. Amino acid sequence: CASNLAGYTGELFF.

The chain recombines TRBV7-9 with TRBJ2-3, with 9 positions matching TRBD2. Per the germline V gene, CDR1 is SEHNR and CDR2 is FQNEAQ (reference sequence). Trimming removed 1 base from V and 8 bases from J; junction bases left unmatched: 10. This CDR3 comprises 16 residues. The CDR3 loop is CASSLEAGGALGTQYF. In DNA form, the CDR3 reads TGTGCCAGCAGCTTAGAGGCGGGAGGGGCGCTGGGTACGCAGTATTTT.

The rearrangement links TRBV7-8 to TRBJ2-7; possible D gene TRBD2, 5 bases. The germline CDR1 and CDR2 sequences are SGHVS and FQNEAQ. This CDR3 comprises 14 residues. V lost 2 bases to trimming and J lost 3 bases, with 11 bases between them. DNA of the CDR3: TGTGCCAGCAGCTTAAGCGGTTTCAGCTACGAGCAGTACTTC. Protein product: CASSLSGFSYEQYF.

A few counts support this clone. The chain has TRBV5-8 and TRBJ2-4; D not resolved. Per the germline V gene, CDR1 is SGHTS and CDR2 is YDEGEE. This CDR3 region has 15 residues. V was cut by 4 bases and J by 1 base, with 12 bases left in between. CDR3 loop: CASSLYYGAKNIQYF. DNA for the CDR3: TGTGCCAGCAGCCTGTACTACGGGGCCAAAAACATTCAGTACTTC.